This TCR beta chain originates from a study of cytomegalovirus exposure and HLA in healthy donors. Primers included in the PCR were 60 Vbeta and 13 Jbeta primers. Using immunoSEQ multiplex PCR, the repertoire was profiled, and TCRdb retains in-frame clones only, with some absent. This sample has some 65,000 clones, with about 70% found just once. CDR3 length: 15 amino acids. In germline, CDR1 is SEHNR, CDR2 FQNEAQ (reference sequence). Trimming shortened V by 4 bases and J by 2 bases, and 13 bases separated the two germline ends. Study conclusions and caveats: As a later analysis showed, a missense DCLRE1C variant was linked to trimming of TCR beta V- and J-genes.

This clone was detected only once. As yet, its antigen is unknown. Material for sequencing was PBMCs. The chain recombines TRBV7-9 with TRBJ2-3; D remains unclear. The TCR comes from a woman aged 25 to 39 in good health and CMV-seronegative. The CDR3 DNA follows: TGTGCCAGCAGCTCCGCAAGCCTTAACACAGATACGCAGTATTTT. Translation gives CASSSASLNTDTQYF. The full variable domain, in which reference TRBV7-9 and TRBJ2-3 provide the parts outside the CDR3, is DTGVSQNPRHKITKRGQNVTFRCDPISEHNRLYWYRQTLGQGPEFLTYFQNEAQLEKSRLLSDRFSAERPKGSFSTLEIQRTEQGDSAMYLCASSSASLNTDTQYFGPGTRLTVL.